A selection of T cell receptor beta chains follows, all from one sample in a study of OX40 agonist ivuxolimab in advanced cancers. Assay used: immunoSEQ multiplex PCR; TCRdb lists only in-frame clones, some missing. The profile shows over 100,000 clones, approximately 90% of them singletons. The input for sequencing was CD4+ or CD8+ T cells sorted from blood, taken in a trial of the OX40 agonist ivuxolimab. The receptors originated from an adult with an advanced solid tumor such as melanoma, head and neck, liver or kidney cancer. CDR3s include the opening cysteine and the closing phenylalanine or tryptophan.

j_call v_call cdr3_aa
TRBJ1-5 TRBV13 CASSPSRGGGQPQHF
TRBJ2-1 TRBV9 CASSVEPSSSYNEQFF
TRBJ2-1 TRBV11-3 CASSLVLEYEQFF
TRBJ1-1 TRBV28 CASTASTGNYAFF
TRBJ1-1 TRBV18 CASSPGWNTEAFF
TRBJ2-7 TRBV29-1 CSVQEGGQYF
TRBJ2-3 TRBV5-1 CASSLTGASTDTQYF
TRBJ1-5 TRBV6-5 CASSSRGRDQPQHF
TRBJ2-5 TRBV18 CASSPVGETQYF
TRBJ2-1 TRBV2 CAGRRGTSGRNEQFF
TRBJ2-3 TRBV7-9 CASSLPFRLAGVGDTQYF
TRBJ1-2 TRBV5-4 CASSLAVGVQGYTF
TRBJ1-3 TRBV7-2 CASSFSPGQGGTIYF
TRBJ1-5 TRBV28 CASRAVDGNQPQHF
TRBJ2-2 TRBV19 CASRKGVTGELFF
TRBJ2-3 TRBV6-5 CASRTPGPVTDTQYF
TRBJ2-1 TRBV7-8 CASSLETSGMFEQFF
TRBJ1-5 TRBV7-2 CASSVSGGLGQPQHF
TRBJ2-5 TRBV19 CASSRGEIKETQYF
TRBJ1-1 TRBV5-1 CASSLAENTEAFF
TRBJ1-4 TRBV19 CASSAPDRGWGEKLFF
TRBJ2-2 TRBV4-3 CASSQDREWTGELFF
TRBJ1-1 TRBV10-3 CATTPLMNTEAFF
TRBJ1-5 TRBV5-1 CASSFTWRGEGSNQPQHF
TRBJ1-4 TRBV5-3 CARSFAPGQRFEKLFF
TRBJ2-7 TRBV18 CASSPASGSYEQYF
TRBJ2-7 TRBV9 CASSRGQGAYEQYF
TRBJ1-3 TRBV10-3 CAISEGFSGNTIYF
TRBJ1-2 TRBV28 CASSNLGQGSFGYTF
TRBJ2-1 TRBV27 CASSQDFSGRAANEQFF
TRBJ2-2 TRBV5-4 CASSLGIGRNTGELFF
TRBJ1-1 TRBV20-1 CSAKMVDWVFF
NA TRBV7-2 CAREGLRYEQYF
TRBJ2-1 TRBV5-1 CASSPDEASYNEQFF
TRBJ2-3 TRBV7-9 CASTLTTDTQYF
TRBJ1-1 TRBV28 CASSQTGPGDWAEAFF
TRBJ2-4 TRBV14 CASSQETGFGRDIQYF
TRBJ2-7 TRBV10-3 CAISGQGYEQYF
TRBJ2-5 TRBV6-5 CASSYRDGAQETQYF
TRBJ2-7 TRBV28 CASSLLGGAPTYEQYF
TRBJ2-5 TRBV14 CASSVGGGSGTQYF
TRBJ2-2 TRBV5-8 CASSFLGTSGTNTGELFF
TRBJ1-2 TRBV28 CASSRDRNGYTF
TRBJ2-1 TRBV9 CASSVELAGYNEQFF
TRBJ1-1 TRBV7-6 CASSHAGVEGTEAFF
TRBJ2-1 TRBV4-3 CASSQDWAVQNEQFF
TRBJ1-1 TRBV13 CASSSTGKGTEAFF
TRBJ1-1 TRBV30 CAWSGRAAEAFF
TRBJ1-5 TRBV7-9 CASSTYRDRGQPQHF
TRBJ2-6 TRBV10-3 CAISAPLAGGPGANVLTF
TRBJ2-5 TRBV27 CASSFSRGETQYF
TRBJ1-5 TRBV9 CASSDGVLDRDNQPQHF